A selection of T cell receptor beta chains follows, all from one sample in a study of blood T cell repertoires in COVID-19. Profiled with immunoSEQ multiplex PCR; TCRdb holds only in-frame clones, not every one. The sample records under 200,000 clones, 81% being singletons. The sample comprised PBMCs or T cells enriched from blood (not recorded which). These receptors were taken from a woman between 35 and 50 years old with acute COVID-19. Both conserved end residues are part of each CDR3. Each record gives: J gene, V gene, D gene, CDR3 protein, CDR3 DNA. The D gene is left open where the match is weak.

j_gene: TRBJ2-2; v_gene: TRBV7-9; d_gene: -; CDR3aa: CASSRNTGELFF; CDR3nt: TGTGCCAGCAGCCGGAACACCGGGGAGCTGTTTTTT
j_gene: TRBJ2-2; v_gene: TRBV7-6; d_gene: TRBD2; CDR3aa: CASSPGGGQDTGELFF; CDR3nt: TGTGCCAGCAGCCCCGGCGGGGGGCAGGACACCGGGGAGCTGTTTTTT
j_gene: TRBJ2-3; v_gene: TRBV4-2; d_gene: TRBD2; CDR3aa: CASSQDWTSGHPSTDTQYF; CDR3nt: TGTGCCAGCAGCCAAGATTGGACTAGCGGGCACCCCAGCACAGATACGCAGTATTTT
j_gene: TRBJ2-1; v_gene: TRBV6-6; d_gene: -; CDR3aa: CASSKTHYEQFF; CDR3nt: TGTGCCAGCAGTAAGACTCACTATGAGCAGTTCTTC
j_gene: TRBJ2-7; v_gene: TRBV29-1; d_gene: TRBD1; CDR3aa: CSVEAPGQGLDYEQYF; CDR3nt: TGCAGCGTTGAAGCGCCAGGACAGGGGCTAGACTACGAGCAGTACTTC
j_gene: TRBJ2-3; v_gene: TRBV19; d_gene: TRBD2; CDR3aa: CASSPLAGLSTQYF; CDR3nt: TGTGCCAGTAGTCCCCTAGCGGGATTGTCTACGCAGTATTTT
j_gene: TRBJ1-1; v_gene: TRBV30; d_gene: TRBD1; CDR3aa: CAFNRDRDTEAFF; CDR3nt: TGTGCCTTTAACCGGGACAGAGACACTGAAGCTTTCTTT
j_gene: TRBJ1-1; v_gene: TRBV18; d_gene: TRBD1; CDR3aa: CASSRVTGGWTEAFF; CDR3nt: TGTGCCAGCTCACGGGTGACAGGGGGTTGGACTGAAGCTTTCTTT
j_gene: TRBJ1-4; v_gene: TRBV9; d_gene: TRBD1; CDR3aa: CASSNPGTGVQGEKLFF; CDR3nt: TGTGCCAGCAGCAACCCCGGGACAGGGGTCCAAGGTGAAAAACTGTTTTTT
j_gene: TRBJ2-3; v_gene: TRBV19; d_gene: TRBD2; CDR3aa: CASSIGSGSTDTQYF; CDR3nt: TGTGCCAGTAGTATAGGTAGCGGGAGCACAGATACGCAGTATTTT